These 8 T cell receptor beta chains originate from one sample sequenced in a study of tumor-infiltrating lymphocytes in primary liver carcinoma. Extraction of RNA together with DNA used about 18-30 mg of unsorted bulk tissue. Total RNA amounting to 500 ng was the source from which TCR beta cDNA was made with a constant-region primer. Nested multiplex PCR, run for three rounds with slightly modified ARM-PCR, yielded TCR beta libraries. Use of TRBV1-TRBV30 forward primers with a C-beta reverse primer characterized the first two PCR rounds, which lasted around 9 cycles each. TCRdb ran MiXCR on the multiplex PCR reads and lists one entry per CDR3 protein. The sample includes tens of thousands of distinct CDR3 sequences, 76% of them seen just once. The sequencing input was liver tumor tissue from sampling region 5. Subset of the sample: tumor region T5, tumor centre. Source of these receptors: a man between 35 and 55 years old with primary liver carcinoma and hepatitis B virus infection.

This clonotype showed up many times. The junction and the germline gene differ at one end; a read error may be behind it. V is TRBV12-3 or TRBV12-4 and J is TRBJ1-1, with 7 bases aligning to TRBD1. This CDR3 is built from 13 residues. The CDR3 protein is CASSRGTSYEAFF. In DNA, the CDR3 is TGTGCAAGCAGCAGGGGGACGTCTTATGAAGCTTTCTTT.

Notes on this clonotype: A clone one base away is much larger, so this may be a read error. The CDR3 sequence: CAGSLDNRGAYYGYTF. In DNA, the CDR3 is TGTGCCGGCAGCTTAGATAACCGGGGCGCTTACTATGGCTACACCTTC. The gene calls are TRBV7-2 and TRBJ1-2, with TRBD1 as a possible D gene (5 bases). Germline V gives CDR1 SGHTA, CDR2 FQGNSA. The CDR3 consists of 16 residues.

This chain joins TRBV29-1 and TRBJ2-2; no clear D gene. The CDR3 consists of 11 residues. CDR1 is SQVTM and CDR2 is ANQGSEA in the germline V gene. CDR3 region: CSVLHTGELFF. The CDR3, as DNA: TGCAGTGTCCTACACACCGGGGAGCTGTTTTTT.

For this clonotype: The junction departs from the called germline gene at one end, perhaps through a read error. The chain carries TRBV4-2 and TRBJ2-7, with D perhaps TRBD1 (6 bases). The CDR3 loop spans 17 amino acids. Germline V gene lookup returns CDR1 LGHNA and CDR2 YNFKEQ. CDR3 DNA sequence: TGTGCCAGCAGCAAAGAGGGAAAGACAGGTTTCTCCTACAAGCAGTACTTC. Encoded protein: CASSKEGKTGFSYKQYF.

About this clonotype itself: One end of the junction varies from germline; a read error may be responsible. CDR3 sequence: CASNQGDREGEQYF. The DNA of the CDR3 is TGCGCCAGCAACCAAGGGGACAGGGAAGGCGAGCAGTACTTC. The rearrangement joins TRBV4-1 to TRBJ2-7, with 9 nucleotides matching TRBD1. Germline values: CDR1 MGHRA, CDR2 YSYEKL. The CDR3 is made up of 14 amino acids.

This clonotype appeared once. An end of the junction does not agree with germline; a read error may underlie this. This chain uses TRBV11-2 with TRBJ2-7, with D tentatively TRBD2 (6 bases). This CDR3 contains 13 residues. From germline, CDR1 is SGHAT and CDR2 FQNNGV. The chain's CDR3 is CASIFGGAREQYF. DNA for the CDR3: TGTGCCAGCATCTTCGGAGGGGCTAGGGAGCAGTATTTC.

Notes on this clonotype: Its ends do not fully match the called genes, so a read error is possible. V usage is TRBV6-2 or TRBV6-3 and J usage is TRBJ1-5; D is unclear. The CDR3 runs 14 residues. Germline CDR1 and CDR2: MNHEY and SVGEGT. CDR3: CANSYAGWKQPQHF. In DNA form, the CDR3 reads TGTGCCAACAGTTACGCGGGTTGGAAACAGCCCCAACATTTT.

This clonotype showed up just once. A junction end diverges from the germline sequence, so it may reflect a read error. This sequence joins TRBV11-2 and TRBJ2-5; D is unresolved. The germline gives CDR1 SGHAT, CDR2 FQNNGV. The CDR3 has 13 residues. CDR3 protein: CASCLVLEEAQYF. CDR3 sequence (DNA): TGTGCCAGCTGCTTAGTTCTGGAAGAGGCCCAGTATTTC. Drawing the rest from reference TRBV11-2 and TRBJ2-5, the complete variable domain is EAGVAQSPRYKIIEKRQSVAFWCNPISGHATLYWYQQILGQGPKLLIQFQNNGVVDDSQLPKDRFSAERLKGVDSTLKIQPAKLEDSAVYLCASCLVLEEAQYFGPGTRLLVL.